This TCR beta chain was sequenced during a study of blood T cell repertoires in COVID-19 (dated by TCRdb to the early 2020s). With regard to the full study: Collaborator samples came from the United States, Italy and Spain and covered acute and convalescent phases of COVID-19. The dataset comprised deeply sampled blood TCRbeta repertoires from subjects exposed to, actively infected with, or recovered from COVID-19. The samples were drawn from two sources: the first 160 participants of the ongoing ImmuneRACE study, and about 1,300 subjects contributed by 6 global collaborators. Sample metadata almost always included a de-identified subject ID, COVID-19 status, age in years and sex. The repertoires were released in a freely available public database intended as a resource for research on the immune response to SARS-CoV-2. Where HLA class I and class II types were available, the types were taken from metadata supplied by the sample provider, not from assay-based typing. The prospective study material was composed of cDNA or gDNA derived from T cells, B-cell-depleted T cells, or PBMCs.

Taken from cysteine to phenylalanine, the CDR3 has 15 residues. Here the CDR3 DNA is all that survives: 45 bases in frame from base 1. Trimming accounts for 0 bases at V and 4 bases at J, while the number of junction bases matched to no gene is 4. CDR1 and CDR2, per the germline V gene, are SGHRS and YFSETQ. TCRbeta CDR3 regions were amplified from genomic DNA using the immunoSEQ Assay, a bias-controlled multiplex PCR. From the authors' description of their analysis: Nucleated cell counts per sample were estimated from amplification of reference gene primers within the assay. To quantify the absolute abundance of each unique TCRbeta CDR3 rearrangement, sequence reads were collapsed and filtered. For each sample, productive Simpson clonality was calculated as the square root of Simpson's diversity index across productive rearrangements. What TCRdb holds here is the immuneACCESS table cut down to in-frame rearrangements. Part of the clones is not present; checked against another copy, under half of the missing clones reflect an unresolved V gene, and the others are unexplained. Clone size and the V and J calls come from that table; the DNA yielded D and trimming. This sample holds about 24,000 clones; about nine tenths were observed only once. The ten largest clones take up about 12% of the sample.

About this clone: Its antigen specificity is not known. The record has no base qualities; no much larger clone is one base away.

Collaborating institutions collected whole blood in K2EDTA tubes following their own protocols. For TCRbeta analysis, collaborators shipped samples as frozen whole blood, isolated PBMCs, or DNA extracted from either of those sample types. Paper-wide results and their limitations: The quantity of clinical and demographic metadata differed by source and by participant and was supplied without curation.

Rearrangement joined TRBV5-1 to TRBJ1-2; TRBD1 aligns with 9 central bases. The receptor's source is a woman of 80 years or more with active or convalescent COVID-19. The specimen sequenced was peripheral blood. The DNA sequence is TGCGCCAGCAGCTTGGGACAGGGGGAAGGCTATGGCTACACCTTC. Its protein reads: CASSLGQGEGYGYTF.